This T cell receptor (beta chain) was sequenced during a study of PD-L1 blockade in urothelial cancer. Study details: Before enrollment, 0 to 3 chemotherapy regimens had been given to patients. When blood samples were assessed, the median T cell count was approximately 140,000.

The time point denotes: pretreatment peripheral blood. TCRdb's table, derived via immunoSEQ multiplex PCR, lists solely in-frame clones and lacks some. Of about 45,000 clones detected, 70% to 90% appear once; the ten largest clones hold about 25%. Study-level results: In blood sampled pretreatment, TCR clonality below the median predicted better survival.

The CDR3 extends over 15 amino acids. CDR1 and CDR2 (germline): SEHNR, FQNEAQ (reference sequence). Trimming cost V 5 bases and J 3 bases; bases outside gene matches: 7. Worth noting for this clone: Its specificity is unknown.

This TCR was recovered from a donor at least 40 years old with urothelial cancer. The specimen comprised PBMCs, sampled around atezolizumab (anti-PD-L1) treatment. This chain joins TRBV7-9 and TRBJ2-1; 7 bases fit TRBD2. The CDR3 is CASSPSGILYNEQFF. Here the CDR3 DNA reads TGTGCCAGCAGCCCTAGCGGAATACTCTACAATGAGCAGTTCTTC.